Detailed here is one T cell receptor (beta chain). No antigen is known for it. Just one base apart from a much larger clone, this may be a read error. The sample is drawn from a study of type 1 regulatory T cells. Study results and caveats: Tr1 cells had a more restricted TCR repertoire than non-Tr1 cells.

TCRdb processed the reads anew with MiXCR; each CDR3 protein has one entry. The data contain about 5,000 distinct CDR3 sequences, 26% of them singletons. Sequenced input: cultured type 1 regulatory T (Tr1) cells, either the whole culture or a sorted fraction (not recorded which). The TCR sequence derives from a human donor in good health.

In DNA, the CDR3 is TGTGCCAGCACCCGTTTGTTACGCGGTCGCGGGGGGGGGACCTACGAGCAGTACTTC. Its translation: CASTRLLRGRGGGTYEQYF. The chain uses TRBV7-9 and TRBJ2-7, with TRBD2 matching over 9 bases. The V gene end was trimmed by 7 bases and the J gene end by 2 bases; junction bases not matched to a gene: 21. The CDR3 loop spans 19 amino acids. Germline V gene sequence: CDR1 SEHNR, CDR2 FQNEAQ (reference sequence). Full variable domain (outside the CDR3, taken from reference TRBV7-9 and TRBJ2-7): DTGVSQNPRHKITKRGQNVTFRCDPISEHNRLYWYRQTLGQGPEFLTYFQNEAQLEKSRLLSDRFSAERPKGSFSTLEIQRTEQGDSAMYLCASTRLLRGRGGGTYEQYFGPGTRLTVT.